Listed here are 6 T cell receptor beta chains from one sample, sequenced in a study of blood T cell repertoires in COVID-19. TCRdb's copy holds only in-frame clones and misses some; the assay was immunoSEQ multiplex PCR. Altogether over 300,000 clones are present, 86% being singletons, with the ten largest covering 8% to 13%. The sequencing sample was made of PBMCs or T cells enriched from blood (not recorded which). The receptors were sampled from a woman aged 18-29 years who had recovered from COVID-19.

The rearrangement joins TRBV13 to TRBJ2-7; 10 nucleotides line up with TRBD1. The CDR3 is 15 amino acids. Germline V gene sequence: CDR1 PRHDT, CDR2 FYEKMQ (reference sequence). V shed 5 bases, J shed 3 bases, and the junction held 7 bases outside the gene matches. CDR3 coding DNA: TGTGCCAGCAGCCCTCGGACAGGGGGTGACTACGAGCAGTACTTC. Amino acids: CASSPRTGGDYEQYF.

This clone has a single count. The CDR3 coding sequence is TGCAGCGACCGGACAGGGAGTGACTATGGCTACACCTTC. Translation gives CSDRTGSDYGYTF. The rearrangement links TRBV29-1 to TRBJ1-2; 8 positions match TRBD1. The CDR3 sequence is 13 residues long. Germline-derived CDR1 and CDR2 are SQVTM and ANQGSEA. The V gene end was trimmed by 7 bases and the J gene end by 3 bases; junction bases not matched to a gene: 7.

This clone came up once. V is TRBV30 and J is TRBJ2-2; D possibly corresponds to TRBD2 (6 bases). V lost 4 bases, J lost 6 bases, and 18 bases lay in between. Germline CDR1 and CDR2: GTSNPN and SVGIG (reference sequence). The CDR3 covers 15 residues. The CDR3 region has the DNA TGTGCCTGGACCATCGGGAGTTCTGAGGCCGGGGAGCTGTTTTTT. Translation gives CAWTIGSSEAGELFF.

V is TRBV19 and J is TRBJ2-2, with 8 bases aligning to TRBD1. Trimming removed 3 bases from V and 5 bases from J; junction bases left unmatched: 5. CDR3 length: 15 residues. CDR1 is LNHDA, CDR2 SQIVND, per germline (reference sequence). The CDR3 DNA reads as TGTGCCAGTAGTATCTGGACAGGGTCTACCGGGGAGCTGTTTTTT. This encodes CASSIWTGSTGELFF.

The chain is built from TRBV5-1 and TRBJ1-4; 8 bases align to TRBD1. CDR1 and CDR2 (germline): SGHRS, YFSETQ. This CDR3 has 16 residues. Trimming cost V 0 bases and J 11 bases; bases outside gene matches: 12. The DNA for the CDR3 is TGCGCCAGCAGCTTGGGGACAGGGTCATGGAGTGATAAACTGTTTTTT. Encoded protein: CASSLGTGSWSDKLFF.

V and J are TRBV7-9 and TRBJ1-3; 8 bases map to TRBD1. J gave up 3 bases and V 4 bases, and 8 bases lay outside the gene matches. Germline V gives CDR1 SEHNR, CDR2 FQNEAQ (reference sequence). The CDR3 spans 16 residues. CDR3 coding DNA: TGTGCCAGCAGCTCGTCCGACAGGGGCTTTGGAAACACCATATATTTT. This translates into CASSSSDRGFGNTIYF. Based on the CDR3 plus reference TRBV7-9 and TRBJ1-3, the full variable domain is DTGVSQNPRHKITKRGQNVTFRCDPISEHNRLYWYRQTLGQGPEFLTYFQNEAQLEKSRLLSDRFSAERPKGSFSTLEIQRTEQGDSAMYLCASSSSDRGFGNTIYFGEGSWLTVV.